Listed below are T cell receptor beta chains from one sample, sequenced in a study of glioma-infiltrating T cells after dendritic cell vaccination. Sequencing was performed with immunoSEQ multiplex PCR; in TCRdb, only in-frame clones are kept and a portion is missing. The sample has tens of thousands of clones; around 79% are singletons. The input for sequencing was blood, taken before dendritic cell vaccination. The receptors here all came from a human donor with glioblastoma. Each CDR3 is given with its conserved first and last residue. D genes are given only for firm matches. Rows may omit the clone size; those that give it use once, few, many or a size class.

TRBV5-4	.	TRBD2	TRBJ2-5	CASSAGAGREETQYF	TGTGCCAGCAGCGCCGGAGCGGGAAGGGAGGAGACCCAGTACTTC
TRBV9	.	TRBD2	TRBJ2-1	CASSVLAGGNEQFF	TGTGCCAGCAGCGTACTAGCGGGAGGCAATGAGCAGTTCTTC
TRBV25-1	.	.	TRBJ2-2	CAVQDGYGELFF	TGTGCCGTTCAGGATGGGTACGGGGAGCTGTTTTTT
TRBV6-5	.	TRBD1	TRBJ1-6	CASGGTGNNSPLHF	TGTGCCAGCGGAGGGACAGGGAATAATTCACCCCTCCACTTT
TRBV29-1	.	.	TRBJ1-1	CSVENRPMNTEAFF	TGCAGCGTTGAGAACAGGCCCATGAACACTGAAGCTTTCTTT
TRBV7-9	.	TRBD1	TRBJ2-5	CASSLGDREGQETQYF	TGTGCCAGCAGCTTAGGGGACAGAGAAGGCCAAGAGACCCAGTACTTC
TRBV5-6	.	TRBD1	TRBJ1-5	CASSLKGQNNQPQHF	TGTGCCAGCAGCTTGAAGGGACAGAACAATCAGCCCCAGCATTTT
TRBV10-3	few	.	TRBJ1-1	CAISGLTANTEAFF	TGTGCCATCAGTGGGCTGACAGCTAACACTGAAGCTTTCTTT
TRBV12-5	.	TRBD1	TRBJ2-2	CASGPDRANTGELFF	TGTGCTAGTGGACCTGACAGGGCGAACACCGGGGAGCTGTTTTTT
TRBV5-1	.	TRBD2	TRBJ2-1	CASSSAPSGGAYNEQFF	TGCGCCAGCAGCTCCGCCCCGAGCGGGGGGGCCTACAATGAGCAGTTCTTC
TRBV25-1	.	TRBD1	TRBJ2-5	CASSEYVGQGAETQYF	TGTGCCAGCAGTGAATATGTAGGGCAGGGGGCCGAGACCCAGTACTTC
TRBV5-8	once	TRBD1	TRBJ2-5	CASSPGTGGLQYF	TGTGCCAGCAGCCCGGGGACAGGGGGACTCCAGTACTTC
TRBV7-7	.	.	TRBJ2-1	CASSFQGRGEQFF	TGTGCCAGCAGCTTCCAGGGCCGTGGTGAGCAGTTCTTC